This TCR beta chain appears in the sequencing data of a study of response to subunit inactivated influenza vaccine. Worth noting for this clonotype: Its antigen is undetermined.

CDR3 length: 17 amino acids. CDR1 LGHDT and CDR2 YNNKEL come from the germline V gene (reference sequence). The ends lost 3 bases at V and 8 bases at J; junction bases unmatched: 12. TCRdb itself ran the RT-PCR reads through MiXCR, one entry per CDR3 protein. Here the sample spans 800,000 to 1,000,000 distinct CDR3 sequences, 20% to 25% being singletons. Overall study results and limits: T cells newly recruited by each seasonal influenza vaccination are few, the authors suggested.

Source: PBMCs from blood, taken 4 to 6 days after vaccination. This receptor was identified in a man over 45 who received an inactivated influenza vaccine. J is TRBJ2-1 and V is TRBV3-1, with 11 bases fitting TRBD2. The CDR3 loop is CASSQGLSGGAVDEQFF. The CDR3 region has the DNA TGTGCCAGCAGCCAGGGACTTAGCGGGGGGGCCGTCGATGAGCAGTTCTTC.